These T cell receptor beta chains were read from a single sample in a study of blood T cell repertoires in COVID-19. Using immunoSEQ multiplex PCR, the repertoire was profiled, and TCRdb retains in-frame clones only, with some absent. The repertoire holds around 290,000 clones, with 88% as singletons. The sequenced material came from PBMCs or T cells enriched from blood (not recorded which). Source of these receptors: a woman aged 60-75 years in a cohort exposed to, infected with or recovered from COVID-19 (not recorded which). CDR3s include the opening cysteine and the closing phenylalanine or tryptophan. Each record gives: J gene, D gene, clone size, V gene, CDR3 DNA, CDR3 protein. D genes are given only for firm matches. Clone size is given for some rows only: seen once, a few or many times, or a class if the clone is expanded.

J gene: TRBJ1-6
D gene: TRBD1
clone size: -
V gene: TRBV18
CDR3 DNA: TGTGCCAGCTCACCACGGCAGGGGGATAATTCACCCCTCCACTTT
CDR3 protein: CASSPRQGDNSPLHF

J gene: TRBJ2-7
D gene: -
clone size: -
V gene: TRBV7-2
CDR3 DNA: TGTGCCAGCGGGCCCCGGGCGGGCTACGAGCAGTACTTC
CDR3 protein: CASGPRAGYEQYF

J gene: TRBJ2-7
D gene: TRBD1
clone size: -
V gene: TRBV28
CDR3 DNA: TGTGCCAGTAGACAGGGGGGGTACTACGAGCAGTACTTC
CDR3 protein: CASRQGGYYEQYF

J gene: TRBJ2-1
D gene: TRBD2
clone size: -
V gene: TRBV4-1
CDR3 DNA: TGCGCCAGCAGCCAAGAGGGGACTAGCACCTACAATGAGCAGTTCTTC
CDR3 protein: CASSQEGTSTYNEQFF

J gene: TRBJ2-7
D gene: TRBD2
clone size: -
V gene: TRBV5-1
CDR3 DNA: TGCGCCAGCAGCTGGCCCCCTGGCGGGAGGAACTACGAGCAGTACTTC
CDR3 protein: CASSWPPGGRNYEQYF

J gene: TRBJ2-1
D gene: -
clone size: -
V gene: TRBV11-2
CDR3 DNA: TGTGCCAGCACCCCTAGGACTACCTACAATGAGCAGTTCTTC
CDR3 protein: CASTPRTTYNEQFF

J gene: TRBJ2-7
D gene: TRBD1
clone size: -
V gene: TRBV27
CDR3 DNA: TGTGCCAGCACGTCCCGGGACAGCCCCTACGAGCAGTACTTC
CDR3 protein: CASTSRDSPYEQYF

J gene: TRBJ2-5
D gene: TRBD1
clone size: few
V gene: TRBV7-9
CDR3 DNA: TGTGCCAGCAGCTTAGCGCGGGACAGGGGGCAAGAGACCCAGTACTTC
CDR3 protein: CASSLARDRGQETQYF

J gene: TRBJ2-3
D gene: -
clone size: -
V gene: TRBV7-6
CDR3 DNA: TGTGCCAGCAGCCCAGACTCGGTCCAGGATACGCAGTATTTT
CDR3 protein: CASSPDSVQDTQYF

J gene: TRBJ2-6
D gene: -
clone size: few
V gene: TRBV5-1
CDR3 DNA: TGCGCCAGCAGCTCGGAGCCCTCTGGGGCCAACGTCCTGACTTTC
CDR3 protein: CASSSEPSGANVLTF

J gene: TRBJ2-1
D gene: TRBD2
clone size: -
V gene: TRBV6-5
CDR3 DNA: TGTGCCAGCAGTTACACTAGCGGGAGGATGGATGAGCAGTTCTTC
CDR3 protein: CASSYTSGRMDEQFF

J gene: TRBJ2-3
D gene: TRBD2
clone size: -
V gene: TRBV11-3
CDR3 DNA: TGTGCCAGCAGCTTAGGGATTTGGGCGGTAGCGGGAGATGCAGATACGCAGTATTTT
CDR3 protein: CASSLGIWAVAGDADTQYF

J gene: TRBJ2-7
D gene: TRBD2
clone size: -
V gene: TRBV5-4
CDR3 DNA: TGTGCCAGCAGCCTCGAGACTAGCGGGTTTACGAAAGAGCAGTACTTC
CDR3 protein: CASSLETSGFTKEQYF

J gene: TRBJ2-7
D gene: TRBD1
clone size: -
V gene: TRBV10-3
CDR3 DNA: TGTGCCATCAGTGAGGGCAAGAGAGGACAGGGGTCCCGCGAGCAGTACTTC
CDR3 protein: CAISEGKRGQGSREQYF

J gene: TRBJ2-2
D gene: TRBD2
clone size: once
V gene: TRBV7-6
CDR3 DNA: TGTGCCAGCAGCTTAGATCGCGCTAGCGGGAGGGCCGGAGGGGAGCTGTTTTTT
CDR3 protein: CASSLDRASGRAGGELFF

J gene: TRBJ2-7
D gene: -
clone size: -
V gene: TRBV11-2
CDR3 DNA: TGTGCCAGCAGCCGAGGGGTGGGGGCCGCCTACGAGCAGTACTTC
CDR3 protein: CASSRGVGAAYEQYF

J gene: TRBJ1-4
D gene: TRBD1
clone size: -
V gene: TRBV30
CDR3 DNA: TGTGCCTGGAGTGTATTAGGGGGCACGGAAAAACTGTTTTTT
CDR3 protein: CAWSVLGGTEKLFF

J gene: TRBJ2-2
D gene: TRBD2
clone size: -
V gene: TRBV3-1/TRBV3-2
CDR3 DNA: TGTGCCAGCAGCCCGGGACTAGCGGGAGTGAAGTTGTTTTTT
CDR3 protein: CASSPGLAGVKLFF

J gene: TRBJ1-6
D gene: -
clone size: -
V gene: TRBV4-3
CDR3 DNA: TGCGCCAGCAGCCAAGAGGGCGACACCACCTATAATTCACCCCTCCACTTT
CDR3 protein: CASSQEGDTTYNSPLHF

J gene: TRBJ2-1
D gene: -
clone size: -
V gene: TRBV5-1
CDR3 DNA: TGCGCCAGCAGCTTGTTGGGGTCCGTATGGGGAGATGAGCAGTTCTTC
CDR3 protein: CASSLLGSVWGDEQFF

J gene: TRBJ1-2
D gene: -
clone size: -
V gene: TRBV5-1
CDR3 DNA: TGCGCCAGCAGCCCGGCGGGGAGCTATGGCTACACCTTC
CDR3 protein: CASSPAGSYGYTF

J gene: TRBJ1-4
D gene: TRBD1
clone size: few
V gene: TRBV10-2
CDR3 DNA: TGCGCCAGCATTCGGGACAGGGGCGCAACTAATGAAAAACTGTTTTTT
CDR3 protein: CASIRDRGATNEKLFF

J gene: TRBJ1-2
D gene: TRBD1
clone size: -
V gene: TRBV7-9
CDR3 DNA: TGTGCCAGCAGCTTATGGGACAGGGTCAACTATGGCTACACCTTC
CDR3 protein: CASSLWDRVNYGYTF

J gene: TRBJ2-3
D gene: -
clone size: -
V gene: TRBV2
CDR3 DNA: TGTGCCAGCAGAATCTCTAAGCGGGCGACTAGCACAGATACGCAGTATTTT
CDR3 protein: CASRISKRATSTDTQYF

J gene: TRBJ2-1
D gene: -
clone size: -
V gene: TRBV15
CDR3 DNA: TGTGCCACCAGCAGAGATTTCGCTAGCGCCAATTACAATGAGCAGTTCTTC
CDR3 protein: CATSRDFASANYNEQFF

J gene: TRBJ2-4
D gene: TRBD2
clone size: -
V gene: TRBV19
CDR3 DNA: TGTGCCAGTAGTATAGATCCCAGGAGCGGGATGACCAAAAACATTCAGTACTTC
CDR3 protein: CASSIDPRSGMTKNIQYF

J gene: TRBJ1-3
D gene: TRBD1
clone size: once
V gene: TRBV2
CDR3 DNA: TGTGCCAGCAGTGAAGTGGGGGGACAGAAGAGCTCTGGAAACACCATATATTTT
CDR3 protein: CASSEVGGQKSSGNTIYF

J gene: TRBJ2-3
D gene: TRBD2
clone size: -
V gene: TRBV5-6
CDR3 DNA: TGTGCCAGCAGCGGCGACCTAGGGACTACCATTAACACAGATACGCAGTATTTT
CDR3 protein: CASSGDLGTTINTDTQYF

J gene: TRBJ2-7
D gene: -
clone size: -
V gene: TRBV6-2/TRBV6-3
CDR3 DNA: TGTGCCAGCAGTTGGGCAGCCTCCTACGAGCAGTACTTC
CDR3 protein: CASSWAASYEQYF

J gene: TRBJ2-1
D gene: -
clone size: -
V gene: TRBV5-4
CDR3 DNA: TGTGCCAGCAGCCCTAATAACAATGAGCAGTTCTTC
CDR3 protein: CASSPNNNEQFF

J gene: TRBJ2-7
D gene: -
clone size: -
V gene: TRBV5-1
CDR3 DNA: TGCGCCAGCAGCCACGGGCCAGGGAAATACGAGCAGTACTTC
CDR3 protein: CASSHGPGKYEQYF

J gene: TRBJ2-1
D gene: TRBD2
clone size: -
V gene: TRBV5-4
CDR3 DNA: TGTGCCAGCAGCTCTCGACTAGCGGGGAACAATGAGCAGTTCTTC
CDR3 protein: CASSSRLAGNNEQFF

J gene: TRBJ1-4
D gene: -
clone size: -
V gene: TRBV7-9
CDR3 DNA: TGTGCCAGCAGCGAGGGCAAAAGGGAAAAACTGTTTTTT
CDR3 protein: CASSEGKREKLFF

J gene: TRBJ1-6
D gene: -
clone size: -
V gene: TRBV7-6
CDR3 DNA: TGTGCCAGCAGCTTCCTCCCGACTGTATCACCCCTCCACTTT
CDR3 protein: CASSFLPTVSPLHF

J gene: TRBJ1-2
D gene: TRBD1
clone size: -
V gene: TRBV6-2/TRBV6-3
CDR3 DNA: TGTGCCAGCAGCCCTACAACAGGGGCTGGGGCCCGCTATGGCTACACCTTC
CDR3 protein: CASSPTTGAGARYGYTF

J gene: TRBJ1-5
D gene: -
clone size: -
V gene: TRBV7-8
CDR3 DNA: TGTGCCAGCAGCTTAGAGGAGATGCCCCAGCATTTT
CDR3 protein: CASSLEEMPQHF

J gene: TRBJ2-1
D gene: TRBD1
clone size: -
V gene: TRBV28
CDR3 DNA: TGTGCCAGCTCGTTAGGGACAGGGTGGTACAATGAGCAGTTCTTC
CDR3 protein: CASSLGTGWYNEQFF

J gene: TRBJ1-2
D gene: -
clone size: -
V gene: TRBV4-3
CDR3 DNA: TGCGCCAGCAGCCAAGTCGGGGGGAACTATGGCTACACCTTC
CDR3 protein: CASSQVGGNYGYTF

J gene: TRBJ2-1
D gene: -
clone size: -
V gene: TRBV29-1
CDR3 DNA: TGCAGCGGATATAGACCGACAGGTTACAATGAGCAGTTCTTC
CDR3 protein: CSGYRPTGYNEQFF

J gene: TRBJ2-7
D gene: TRBD2
clone size: -
V gene: TRBV6-2/TRBV6-3
CDR3 DNA: TGTGCCAGCAGTTACTTTAGCGGGAGAGGCTGGGAGCAGTACTTC
CDR3 protein: CASSYFSGRGWEQYF

J gene: TRBJ2-1
D gene: -
clone size: -
V gene: TRBV29-1
CDR3 DNA: TGCAGCGTTCAGAACAATGAGCAGTTCTTC
CDR3 protein: CSVQNNEQFF

J gene: TRBJ2-1
D gene: TRBD2
clone size: once
V gene: TRBV3-1/TRBV3-2
CDR3 DNA: TGTGCCAGCAGCCAAGATCCAGCGGGAGGGAGTCGGAATGAGCAGTTCTTC
CDR3 protein: CASSQDPAGGSRNEQFF

J gene: TRBJ1-2
D gene: TRBD1
clone size: -
V gene: TRBV27
CDR3 DNA: TGTGCCAGCAGTTTCAACGCAGGGGGCTCCTATGGCTACACCTTC
CDR3 protein: CASSFNAGGSYGYTF

J gene: TRBJ2-3
D gene: TRBD1
clone size: -
V gene: TRBV18
CDR3 DNA: TGTGCCAGCTCACCCCGGGACAGGGCCACAGATACGCAGTATTTT
CDR3 protein: CASSPRDRATDTQYF

J gene: TRBJ1-2
D gene: -
clone size: few
V gene: TRBV6-2/TRBV6-3
CDR3 DNA: TGTGCCAGCAGTTACCAGGGCCTCTATGGCTACACCTTC
CDR3 protein: CASSYQGLYGYTF

J gene: TRBJ2-2
D gene: -
clone size: -
V gene: TRBV5-4
CDR3 DNA: TGTGCCAGCAGCTTGGGAGCGACGAACACCGGGGAGCTGTTTTTT
CDR3 protein: CASSLGATNTGELFF

J gene: TRBJ2-1
D gene: TRBD2
clone size: -
V gene: TRBV25-1
CDR3 DNA: TGTGCCAGCAGTACAGCCGGGACTAGCTGGCGCAATGAGCAGTTCTTC
CDR3 protein: CASSTAGTSWRNEQFF